This is a list of T cell receptor beta chains from one sample in a study of blood T cell repertoires in COVID-19. Assay used: immunoSEQ multiplex PCR; TCRdb lists only in-frame clones, some missing. The profile covers about 60,000 clones, with around 85% appearing a single time and approximately 15% taken by the ten largest. Material: peripheral blood. These receptors all stem from a human donor in a cohort sampled during active COVID-19. Both conserved end residues are part of each CDR3. A D gene is named only where the DNA matches it firmly. Clone size is given for some rows only: seen once, a few or many times, or a class if the clone is expanded.

CAWVPPGTGLTGNTIYF,TGTGCCTGGGTCCCCCCCGGGACAGGGCTGACTGGAAACACCATATATTTT,TRBV30,TRBD1,NA,TRBJ1-3
CATSRRREGLYEQYF,TGTGCCACCAGCAGGAGACGGGAGGGTTTATACGAGCAGTACTTC,TRBV15,TRBD2,NA,TRBJ2-7
CASSYPTGFQPQHF,TGTGCCAGCAGTTACCCGACAGGGTTTCAGCCCCAGCATTTT,TRBV6-5,TRBD1,NA,TRBJ1-5
CASRFPGSNYGYTF,TGTGCCAGCAGGTTCCCAGGGTCTAACTATGGCTACACCTTC,TRBV6-5,NA,NA,TRBJ1-2
CASSFGAGLTGELFF,TGTGCCAGCAGCTTCGGAGCGGGTCTCACCGGGGAGCTGTTTTTT,TRBV5-4,NA,NA,TRBJ2-2
CASSILISGGTDTQYF,TGTGCCAGCAGTATATTGATTTCAGGGGGCACAGATACGCAGTATTTT,TRBV27,NA,NA,TRBJ2-3
CASSLSSGRYEQYF,TGTGCCAGCTCACTCTCGTCGGGGAGATACGAGCAGTACTTC,TRBV18,NA,NA,TRBJ2-7
CASSHGPDRMSYNSPLHF,TGTGCCAGCAGTCACGGTCCGGACAGGATGAGCTATAATTCACCCCTCCACTTT,TRBV11-2,TRBD1,NA,TRBJ1-6
CASSPDRRGYTF,TGTGCCAGCAGCCCGGACAGGCGAGGCTACACCTTC,TRBV11-2,TRBD1,NA,TRBJ1-2
CASSLPQVLGYTF,TGTGCCAGCAGCTTACCTCAGGTTCTCGGCTACACCTTC,TRBV7-2,NA,NA,TRBJ1-2
CASSPSPGQDYGYTF,TGTGCCAGCTCACCGTCCCCGGGACAGGACTATGGCTACACCTTC,TRBV18,TRBD1,NA,TRBJ1-2
CASSFHRDRGTEAFF,TGTGCCAGCAGCTTTCACCGGGACAGGGGCACTGAAGCTTTCTTT,TRBV3-1/TRBV3-2,TRBD1,NA,TRBJ1-1
CASSSRDRNYNSPLHF,TGTGCCAGCAGCAGCCGGGACAGGAATTATAATTCACCCCTCCACTTT,TRBV7-2,TRBD1,NA,TRBJ1-6
CASNGGPGGYEQYF,TGTGCCAGCAATGGTGGGCCCGGGGGATACGAGCAGTACTTC,TRBV2,NA,NA,TRBJ2-7
CASTLGQGDSPLHF,TGTGCCAGCACTTTGGGTCAGGGGGATTCACCCCTCCACTTT,TRBV28,TRBD1,NA,TRBJ1-6
CASSVSATGPQPQHF,TGTGCCAGCAGTGTCTCGGCCACAGGGCCTCAGCCCCAGCATTTT,TRBV2,NA,few,TRBJ1-5
CASSLTSASYNEQFF,TGCGCCAGCAGCTTGACTAGCGCCTCCTACAATGAGCAGTTCTTC,TRBV5-1,TRBD2,once,TRBJ2-1
CASSLEGFPNYGYTF,TGTGCCAGCAGCTTGGAGGGTTTTCCTAACTATGGCTACACCTTC,TRBV7-2,NA,once,TRBJ1-2
CASQGVTVEKLFF,TGTGCCAGCCAAGGGGTTACAGTTGAAAAACTGTTTTTT,TRBV12-3/TRBV12-4,NA,once,TRBJ1-4
CATSDSRIRETQYF,TGTGCCACCAGTGATTCGAGGATTCGTGAGACCCAGTACTTC,TRBV24-1,NA,NA,TRBJ2-5
CASSQQANTEAFF,TGTGCCAGCAGCCAACAGGCGAACACTGAAGCTTTCTTT,TRBV3-1/TRBV3-2,NA,NA,TRBJ1-1
CASSAWPGGTEAFF,TGTGCCAGCAGCGCCTGGCCGGGGGGCACTGAAGCTTTCTTT,TRBV9,NA,once,TRBJ1-1
CASSPTGEEETQYF,TGTGCCAGCTCACCCACAGGGGAGGAAGAGACCCAGTACTTC,TRBV18,NA,NA,TRBJ2-5
CASSFRDRGYYEQYF,TGTGCCAGCAGCTTCCGGGACAGGGGCTACTACGAGCAGTACTTC,TRBV6-5,TRBD1,NA,TRBJ2-7
CASSPRGLSSYNEQFF,TGTGCCAGCAGCCCCAGGGGTCTGAGCTCCTACAATGAGCAGTTCTTC,TRBV7-9,NA,NA,TRBJ2-1
CALRGANTGELFF,TGTGCCCTGAGAGGCGCGAACACCGGGGAGCTGTTTTTT,TRBV6-5,NA,NA,TRBJ2-2
CASSEPGLFLDQPQHF,TGTGCCAGCAGTGAACCGGGACTCTTTTTGGATCAGCCCCAGCATTTT,TRBV6-1,NA,NA,TRBJ1-5
CASSPDWPTDTQYF,TGCGCCAGCAGCCCCGACTGGCCCACAGATACGCAGTATTTT,TRBV4-1,NA,NA,TRBJ2-3